The clone carrying this T cell receptor (beta chain) was seen once. Its specificity is unknown. CDR1 is SNHLY, CDR2 FYNNEI, per germline. The length of the CDR3 is 15 residues. V shed 4 bases, J shed 5 bases, and the junction held 9 bases outside the gene matches. This sample was taken from a study of cytomegalovirus exposure and HLA in healthy donors. Study-level points and caveats: Reports indicate that TCR beta sequences accurately predicted the HLA-A and HLA-B alleles of most subjects. 164 TCR beta chains were listed as cytomegalovirus-associated. As was reported, the classifier diagnosed cytomegalovirus status with high specificity and sensitivity.

13 Jbeta primers and 60 Vbeta primers were used for the PCR. The data were produced by immunoSEQ multiplex PCR, yet TCRdb's version contains in-frame clones alone and is incomplete. The sample records roughly 190,000 clones, around 83% being singletons. The gene calls are TRBV2 and TRBJ2-5, with 8 bases lining up with TRBD1. The TCR sequence derives from a woman between 18 and 29 years old in good health and CMV-seronegative. Sequenced input: PBMCs. The CDR3 here is CASSGGQGPFETQYF. The CDR3 coding sequence is TGTGCCAGCAGTGGCGGACAGGGTCCTTTTGAGACCCAGTACTTC.